Listed below are T cell receptor beta chains from one sample, sequenced in a study of cytomegalovirus exposure and HLA in healthy donors. Clones were read by immunoSEQ multiplex PCR, and TCRdb kept only the in-frame ones, dropping some. The repertoire holds 150,000 to 200,000 clones, with almost 85% as singletons. Input material: PBMCs. Receptors originate from a girl aged 10 to 17 in good health and CMV-seropositive. Both conserved end residues are part of each CDR3. A D gene is named only where the DNA matches it firmly. Clone size is not always given. Where it is, it says once, few, many or a class for expanded clones.

TRBJ1-2 NA NA TRBV6-5 TGTGCCAGCAGTGAAATCGACACCGAGGGCTACACCTTC CASSEIDTEGYTF
TRBJ1-4 NA NA TRBV5-1 TGCGCCAGCAGCTTTGCCCCCGGGACTGCAACTAATGAAAAACTGTTTTTT CASSFAPGTATNEKLFF
TRBJ1-2 NA NA TRBV7-3 TGTGCCAGCAGCTTAGGTTCGCGGGTTGTGTGCTATGGCTACACCTTC CASSLGSRVVCYGYTF
TRBJ1-3 NA NA TRBV7-8 TGTGCCAGCAGCCCCCCCAGGGCGGCAAACACCATATATTTT CASSPPRAANTIYF
TRBJ2-7 NA NA TRBV7-2 TGTGCCAGCAGCTTACTCGCAGGGAACTACGAGCAGTACTTC CASSLLAGNYEQYF
TRBJ1-5 NA NA TRBV5-1 TGCGCCAGCAGCCGGGAGGTGGATCAGCCCCAGCATTTT CASSREVDQPQHF
TRBJ1-4 TRBD1 NA TRBV7-9 TGTGCCAGCAGCACGGGACAGGGAAGGGAAAAACTGTTTTTT CASSTGQGREKLFF
TRBJ1-6 NA NA TRBV27 TGTGCCAGCAGTTCGAACAGGGATAGATCACCCCTCCACTTT CASSSNRDRSPLHF
TRBJ2-7 TRBD1 NA TRBV10-2 TGCGCCAGCGCTGACAGGGGCCGGACCCATTACGAGCAGTACTTC CASADRGRTHYEQYF
TRBJ2-7 TRBD1 NA TRBV15 TGTGCCACCAGCAGCGGGCAAACAGGGGGCTACGAGCAGTACTTC CATSSGQTGGYEQYF
TRBJ1-6 TRBD1 NA TRBV5-1 TGCGCCAGCAGCCCGGGGGACAGGTTGGATAGATCACCCCTCCACTTT CASSPGDRLDRSPLHF
TRBJ1-2 NA NA TRBV6-6 TGTGCCAGCAGTTACGGGGAGGGAGCCTATGGCTACACCTTC CASSYGEGAYGYTF
TRBJ2-3 TRBD2 NA TRBV19 TGTGCCAGTCGACGGACTAGCGGGAGCGCTAGCACAGATACGCAGTATTTT CASRRTSGSASTDTQYF
TRBJ1-2 TRBD1 NA TRBV6-5 TGTGCCAGCAGCCAAACCCTACAGGGGCCCTATGGCTACACCTTC CASSQTLQGPYGYTF
TRBJ1-1 TRBD1 NA TRBV27 TGTGCCAGCAGTTTATCGCACAGCACAGGGGGGACTGAAGCTTTCTTT CASSLSHSTGGTEAFF
TRBJ2-3 TRBD1 once TRBV7-2 TGTGCCAGCAGCTTACAGGGGGCAACAGATACGCAGTATTTT CASSLQGATDTQYF
TRBJ1-1 TRBD1 NA TRBV9 TGTGCCAGCAGCCGAGGGGCAGGGGGAGGTAGGAACACTGAAGCTTTCTTT CASSRGAGGGRNTEAFF
TRBJ1-2 TRBD1 NA TRBV13 TGTGCCAGCAGCAACCGGGACAGGCCGCTCGGCTACACCTTC CASSNRDRPLGYTF
TRBJ1-3 NA once TRBV10-1 TGCGCCAGCAGTGAGGGGGCAGCTGGAAACACCATATATTTT CASSEGAAGNTIYF
TRBJ1-2 TRBD1 NA TRBV6-1 TGTGCCAGCTCGGGCTGGGACAGCCGGAGAGGCTACACCTTC CASSGWDSRRGYTF
TRBJ1-4 TRBD1 NA TRBV29-1 TGCAGCGTTCGGGACAGGGTTTTTGAAAAACTGTTTTTT CSVRDRVFEKLFF
TRBJ1-2 TRBD1 NA TRBV11-2 TGTGCCAGCAGACGAACAGGGGAGCGGGGGATTAACTATGGCTACACCTTC CASRRTGERGINYGYTF
TRBJ2-5 NA NA TRBV4-2 TGTGCCAGCAGCCCTCCAGGCGTTCGGGAGACCCAGTACTTC CASSPPGVRETQYF
TRBJ1-3 TRBD1 NA TRBV6-5 TGTGCCAGCAGTTACGGGGGGACAGGGTCAGGAAACACCATATATTTT CASSYGGTGSGNTIYF
TRBJ1-1 NA NA TRBV21-1 TGTGCCAGCAGCAACCCTGAGCTGGCTTTCTTT CASSNPELAFF
TRBJ1-1 TRBD1 NA TRBV5-1 TGCGCCAGCAGCTTGGAACAGGGGAGCACTGAAGCTTTCTTT CASSLEQGSTEAFF
TRBJ1-1 NA NA TRBV15 TGTGCCACCAGCACCGGTTGGACAGTGAACACTGAAGCTTTCTTT CATSTGWTVNTEAFF
TRBJ2-1 NA NA TRBV4-1 TGCGCCAGCAGCCCCACGGACAGGCTGCTTAGCGGGCAGTTCTTC CASSPTDRLLSGQFF
TRBJ2-1 TRBD1 NA TRBV29-1 TGCAGCGATCAGGGGGACTACAATGAGCAGTTCTTC CSDQGDYNEQFF
TRBJ1-2 NA NA TRBV2 TGTGCCAGCAGTGAAATTCGCGCGAACTATGGCTACACCTTC CASSEIRANYGYTF
TRBJ2-2 NA NA TRBV7-8 TGTGCCAGCAGCTTTGACAGATGGTCGAGTACCGGGGAGCTGTTTTTT CASSFDRWSSTGELFF
TRBJ2-3 TRBD2 NA TRBV9 TGTGCCAGCAGCCCCGGACTAGCGAGAGATACGCAGTATTTT CASSPGLARDTQYF
TRBJ1-2 TRBD1 NA TRBV29-1 TGCAGCACCCTGTCGGACAGGGGCCACCTCTATGGCTACACCTTC CSTLSDRGHLYGYTF
TRBJ2-7 NA NA TRBV18 TGTGCCAGCTCACCACGCGGAGGGTTCTCTCACGAGCAGTACTTC CASSPRGGFSHEQYF
TRBJ1-2 TRBD1 NA TRBV6-5 TGTGCCAGCAGCCCCGGACAGGACCGCTATGGCTACACCTTC CASSPGQDRYGYTF
TRBJ1-2 NA once TRBV15 TGTGCCACCAGCAGAGTCAGGGGTGAAGGTGGCTACACCTTC CATSRVRGEGGYTF
TRBJ1-1 TRBD1 NA TRBV9 TGTGCCAGCAGCGCAAGACAGGGGATGAACACTGAAGCTTTCTTT CASSARQGMNTEAFF
TRBJ1-1 NA NA TRBV2 TGTGCCAGCAGCCAACAGGAATTAACTGAAGCTTTCTTT CASSQQELTEAFF
TRBJ2-3 TRBD1 once TRBV7-8 TGTGCCAGCAGCGCCCGGACAGGGTGGACAGATACGCAGTATTTT CASSARTGWTDTQYF
TRBJ1-1 NA NA TRBV6-5 TGTGCCAGCAGTTCCCCGACAGGAACTGAAGCTTTCTTT CASSSPTGTEAFF
TRBJ2-5 NA NA TRBV21-1 TGTGCCAGCAGCGCGCATGGGACAGAAGAACAAGAGACCCAGTACTTC CASSAHGTEEQETQYF
TRBJ1-1 NA NA TRBV10-3 TGTGCCATCAGCGGGGTCCCCGAAGGGTATGAAGCTTTCTTT CAISGVPEGYEAFF